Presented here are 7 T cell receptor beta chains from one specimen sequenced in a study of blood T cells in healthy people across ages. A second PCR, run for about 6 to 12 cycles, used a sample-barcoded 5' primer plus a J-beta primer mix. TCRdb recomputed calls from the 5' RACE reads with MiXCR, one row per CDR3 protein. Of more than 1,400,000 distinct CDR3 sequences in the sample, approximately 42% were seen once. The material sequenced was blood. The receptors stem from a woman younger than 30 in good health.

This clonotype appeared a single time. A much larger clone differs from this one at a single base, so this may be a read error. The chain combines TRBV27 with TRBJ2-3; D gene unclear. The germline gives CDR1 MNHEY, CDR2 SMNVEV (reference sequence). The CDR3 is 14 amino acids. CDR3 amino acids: CASSSALNTDTRYF. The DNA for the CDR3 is TGTGCCAGCAGTTCTGCTTTGAACACAGATACGCGGTATTTT.

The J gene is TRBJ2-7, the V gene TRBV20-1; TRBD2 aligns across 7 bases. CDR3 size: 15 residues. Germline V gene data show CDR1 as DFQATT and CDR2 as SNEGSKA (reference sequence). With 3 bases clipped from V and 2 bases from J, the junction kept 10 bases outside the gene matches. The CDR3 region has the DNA TGCAGTGCTAGGAGGGCGGGAGCGCTAACCTACGAGCAGTACTTC. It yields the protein CSARRAGALTYEQYF.

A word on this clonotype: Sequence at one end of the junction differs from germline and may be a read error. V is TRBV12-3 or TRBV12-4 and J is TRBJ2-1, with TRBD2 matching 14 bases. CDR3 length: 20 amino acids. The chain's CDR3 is CASRGLAGVVSTSSYNGQFF. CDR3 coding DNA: TGTGCCAGCAGGGGACTAGCGGGGGTTGTCAGTACGAGCTCCTACAATGGGCAGTTCTTC.

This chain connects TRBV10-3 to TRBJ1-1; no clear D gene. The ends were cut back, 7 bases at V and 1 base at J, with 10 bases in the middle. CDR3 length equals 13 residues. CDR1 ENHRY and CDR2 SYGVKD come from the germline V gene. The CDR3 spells CAITSAPNTEAFF. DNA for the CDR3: TGTGCCATCACGTCAGCCCCGAACACTGAAGCTTTCTTT.

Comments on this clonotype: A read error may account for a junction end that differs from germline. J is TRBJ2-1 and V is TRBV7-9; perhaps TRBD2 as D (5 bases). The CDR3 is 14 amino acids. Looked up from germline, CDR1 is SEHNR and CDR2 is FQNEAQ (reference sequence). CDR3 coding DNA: TGTGCCAGCAGCCCGAGGGTCTCCCACAATGAGCAGTTCTTC. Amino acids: CASSPRVSHNEQFF.

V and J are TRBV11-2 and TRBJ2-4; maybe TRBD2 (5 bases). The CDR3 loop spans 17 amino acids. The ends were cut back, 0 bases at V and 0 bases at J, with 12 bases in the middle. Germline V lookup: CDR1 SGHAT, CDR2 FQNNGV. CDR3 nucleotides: TGTGCCAGCAGCTTAGATCCAGGACTTCCAGCCAAAAACATTCAGTACTTC. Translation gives CASSLDPGLPAKNIQYF.

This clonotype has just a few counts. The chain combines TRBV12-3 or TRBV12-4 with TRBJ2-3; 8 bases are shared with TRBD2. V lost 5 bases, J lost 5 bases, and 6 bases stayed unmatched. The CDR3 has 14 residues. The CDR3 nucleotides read TGTGCCAGCAGTGGCTCGGGGGGGATAGATACGCAGTATTTT. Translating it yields CASSGSGGIDTQYF.